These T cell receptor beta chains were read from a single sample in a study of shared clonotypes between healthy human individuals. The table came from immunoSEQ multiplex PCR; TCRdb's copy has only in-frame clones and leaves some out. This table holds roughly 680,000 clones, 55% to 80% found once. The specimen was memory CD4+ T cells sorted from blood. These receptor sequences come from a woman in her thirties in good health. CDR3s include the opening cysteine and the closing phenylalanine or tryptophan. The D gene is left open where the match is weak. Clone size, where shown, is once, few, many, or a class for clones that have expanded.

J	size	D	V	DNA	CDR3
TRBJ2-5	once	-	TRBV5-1	TGCGCCAGCAGCTTGGCCACGGGGGAGACCCAGTACTTC	CASSLATGETQYF
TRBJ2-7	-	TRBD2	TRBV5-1	TGCGCCAGCAGCCTTAGCGGGAGGCCCTCCGACGAGCAGTACTTC	CASSLSGRPSDEQYF
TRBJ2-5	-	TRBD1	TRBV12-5	TGTGCTAGTGGTCCCCAAAGAAGCCGGGACAGGAGACAAGAGACCCAGTACTTC	CASGPQRSRDRRQETQYF
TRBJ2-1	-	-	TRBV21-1	TGTGCCAGCAGCAAAGGGGGCAAGAAATACAATGAGCAGTTCTTC	CASSKGGKKYNEQFF
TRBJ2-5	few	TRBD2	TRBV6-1	TGTGCCAGCAGGAAGACTAGCGATCAAGAGACCCAGTACTTC	CASRKTSDQETQYF
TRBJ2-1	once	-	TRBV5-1	TGCGCCAGCAGCCTCTCCTACAATGAGCAGTTCTTC	CASSLSYNEQFF
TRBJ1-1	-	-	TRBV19	TGTGCCAGTAGTATGGCGGCCAGTACAGGGCGTGAAGCTTTCTTT	CASSMAASTGREAFF
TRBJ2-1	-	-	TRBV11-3	TGTGCCAGCAGCCCGACGGGCGTAGGTGAGCAGTTCTTC	CASSPTGVGEQFF
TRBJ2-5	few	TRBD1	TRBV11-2	TGTGCCAGCAGCTTAGTCCCGACAGGGGGCCAAGAGACCCAGTACTTC	CASSLVPTGGQETQYF
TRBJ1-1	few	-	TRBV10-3	TGTGCCACCGGGGGACAAGTACCTGAAGCTTTCTTT	CATGGQVPEAFF
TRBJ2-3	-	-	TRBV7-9	TGTGCCAGCAGCCAAACCGGGACTAGCACAGATACGCAGTATTTT	CASSQTGTSTDTQYF
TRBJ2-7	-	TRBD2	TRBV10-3	TGTGCCATCAGTCCTAGTCGGGGGGTGACTAGCGGGAGTTTCGGTAGCGAGCAGTACTTC	CAISPSRGVTSGSFGSEQYF
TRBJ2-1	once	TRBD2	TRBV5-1	TGCGCCAGCAGCTATCCGGGACTAGCGGGACGGGACACCTACAATGAGCAGTTCTTC	CASSYPGLAGRDTYNEQFF
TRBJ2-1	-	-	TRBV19	TGTGCCAGTAGTACTCCCCCCGACGGATTCAATGAGCAGTTCTTC	CASSTPPDGFNEQFF
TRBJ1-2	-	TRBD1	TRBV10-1	TGCGCCAGCAGTGAGTCGCAGGGGGCCGGCGACTATGGCTACACCTTC	CASSESQGAGDYGYTF
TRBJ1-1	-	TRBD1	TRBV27	TGTGCCAGCAGTCACATACCCGGGACAGGGGGCACTGAAGCTTTCTTT	CASSHIPGTGGTEAFF
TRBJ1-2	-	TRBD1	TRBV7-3	TGTGCCAGCAGCCCATCAGGGGGCGTCAACTATGGCTACACCTTC	CASSPSGGVNYGYTF
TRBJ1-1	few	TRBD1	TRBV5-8	TGTGCCAGCAGCCATGGACAGGGGGGTCACACTGAAGCTTTCTTT	CASSHGQGGHTEAFF
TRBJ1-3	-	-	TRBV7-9	TGTGCCAGCAGCTACTTGCCGCAGCGGGGGTCCGGAAACACCATATATTTT	CASSYLPQRGSGNTIYF
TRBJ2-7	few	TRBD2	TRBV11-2	TGTGCCAGCAGCTTAGCCGGGACTAGCGGCAGCTACGAGCAGTACTTC	CASSLAGTSGSYEQYF
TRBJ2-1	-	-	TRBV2	TGTGCCAGCAGTGTACTGGGTAATGAGCAGTTCTTC	CASSVLGNEQFF
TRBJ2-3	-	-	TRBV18	TGTGCCAGCTCGGGGGGACAGCCCACAGATACGCAGTATTTT	CASSGGQPTDTQYF
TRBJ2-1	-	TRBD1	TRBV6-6	TGTGCCAGCAGCCAACTGACAGGGTCAGGGTACAATGAGCAGTTCTTC	CASSQLTGSGYNEQFF
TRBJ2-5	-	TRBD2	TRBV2	TGTGCCAGCAGACACGGACTAGCTCGTATCAATCGGGGGACCCAGTACTTC	CASRHGLARINRGTQYF
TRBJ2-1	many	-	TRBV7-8	TGTGCCAGCAGCCCGGCGAACGGAGGGGGACCCGAGCAGTTCTTC	CASSPANGGGPEQFF
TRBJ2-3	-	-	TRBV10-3	TGTGCCATCAGTAACGTAGCAGCTAGCACAGATACGCAGTATTTT	CAISNVAASTDTQYF
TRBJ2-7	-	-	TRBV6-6	TGTGCCAGCACGCAGGGTTACGAGCAGTACTTC	CASTQGYEQYF
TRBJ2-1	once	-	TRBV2	TGTGCCAGCAGTGACCGACTGGAAGCCTTGTACAATGAGCAGTTCTTC	CASSDRLEALYNEQFF
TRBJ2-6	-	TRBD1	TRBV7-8	TGTGCCAGCAGCTTATTAGGGGGCACATACGGGGCCAACGTCCTGACTTTC	CASSLLGGTYGANVLTF
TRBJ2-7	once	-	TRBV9	TGTGCCAGCAGCGTGGATGACTGGACCTACGAGCAGTACTTC	CASSVDDWTYEQYF
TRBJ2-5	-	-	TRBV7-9	TGTGCCAGCAGCTTATTGGGCAGGGAGGCAGAGACCCAGTACTTC	CASSLLGREAETQYF
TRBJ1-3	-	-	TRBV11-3	TGTGCCAGCAGCGGACGGAACTCTGGAAACACCATATATTTT	CASSGRNSGNTIYF
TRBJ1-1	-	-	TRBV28	TGTGCCAGCAGTGTAGGCACCACTGAAGCTTTCTTT	CASSVGTTEAFF
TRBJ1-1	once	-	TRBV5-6	TGTGCCAGCAGCTCCTTGGACAGAAACACTGAAGCTTTCTTT	CASSSLDRNTEAFF
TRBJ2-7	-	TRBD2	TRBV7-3	TGTGCCAGCAGCTCCCCCAGGGAGGGGCTCTCCTACGAGCAGTACTTC	CASSSPREGLSYEQYF
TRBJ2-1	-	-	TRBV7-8	TGTGCCAGCAGCCCACCCGTTGGTAGACCCAATGAGCAGTTCTTC	CASSPPVGRPNEQFF
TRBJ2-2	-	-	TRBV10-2	TGCGCCAGCAGTGATCGACAGGCCGACACCGGGGAGCTGTTTTTT	CASSDRQADTGELFF